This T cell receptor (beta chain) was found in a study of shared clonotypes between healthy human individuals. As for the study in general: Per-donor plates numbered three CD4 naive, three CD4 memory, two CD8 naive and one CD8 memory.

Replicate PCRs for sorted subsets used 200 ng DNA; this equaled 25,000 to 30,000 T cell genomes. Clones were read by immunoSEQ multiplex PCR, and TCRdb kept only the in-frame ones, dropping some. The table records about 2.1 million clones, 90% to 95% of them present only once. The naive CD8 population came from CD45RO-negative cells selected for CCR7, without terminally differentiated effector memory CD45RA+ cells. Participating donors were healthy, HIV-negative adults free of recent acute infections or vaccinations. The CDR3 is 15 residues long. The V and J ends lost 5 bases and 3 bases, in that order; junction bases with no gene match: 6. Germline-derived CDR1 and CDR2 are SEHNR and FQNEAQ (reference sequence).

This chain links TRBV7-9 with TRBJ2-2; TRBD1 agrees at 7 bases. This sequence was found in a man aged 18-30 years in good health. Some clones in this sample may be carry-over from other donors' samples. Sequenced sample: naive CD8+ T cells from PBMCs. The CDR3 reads CASSGRGRDTGELFF. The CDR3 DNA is TGTGCCAGCAGCGGTAGGGGGCGGGACACCGGGGAGCTGTTTTTT.